This T cell receptor beta chain stems from a study of radiation and T cells in renal cell carcinoma. This sample's time point: baseline pretreatment blood. The treatment denotes: 15 Gy SBRT to primary tumor, nephrectomy 4 weeks later. This renal cell carcinoma was of the clear cell type. The protocol was immunoSEQ multiplex PCR, while the TCRdb copy is restricted to in-frame clones and leaves out a portion. The sample lists about 140,000 clones; roughly 83% were seen once. The CDR3 consists of 13 residues. V lost 5 bases, J lost 6 bases, and 13 bases lay in between. The germline CDR1 and CDR2 sequences are SGHAT and FQNNGV.

This sample comprised blood, obtained from a patient whose treatment included radiotherapy and nephrectomy. The clonotype was recovered from a woman aged 45-59 years with renal cell carcinoma. This chain joins TRBV11-2 and TRBJ1-1; D gene unclear. CDR3 amino acids: CASSVIEGAEAFF. CDR3 sequence (DNA): TGTGCCAGCAGCGTGATTGAGGGCGCTGAAGCTTTCTTT. Drawing the rest from reference TRBV11-2 and TRBJ1-1, the complete variable domain is EAGVAQSPRYKIIEKRQSVAFWCNPISGHATLYWYQQILGQGPKLLIQFQNNGVVDDSQLPKDRFSAERLKGVDSTLKIQPAKLEDSAVYLCASSVIEGAEAFFGQGTRLTVV.